There are a few counts of the clone carrying this T cell receptor beta chain. Germline CDR1 and CDR2: SGHRS and YFSETQ. The CDR3 has 15 amino acids. V trimming: 6 bases; J trimming: 4 bases; junction bases outside the gene matches: 8. Repertoires were generated with immunoSEQ multiplex PCR, while TCRdb's copy carries only in-frame clones and drops some. The data contain about 45,000 clones, 60% to 75% of them singletons. This sample stems from a study of cytotoxic CD8 clonotypes in ibrutinib-treated CLL. The chain uses TRBV5-1 and TRBJ2-1; 9 bases fit TRBD1. The input for sequencing was PBMCs, taken after 12 months of ibrutinib treatment. The sequence derives from a human donor with chronic lymphocytic leukemia. The CDR3 DNA reads as TGCGCCAGCACCGGACAGACAGGGGGTTACAATGAGCAGTTCTTC. Amino acids: CASTGQTGGYNEQFF.